The rows below give T cell receptor beta chains drawn from one sample of a study of blood T cell repertoires in COVID-19. Assay: immunoSEQ multiplex PCR; the TCRdb copy retains only in-frame clones and omits some. The sample holds 200,000 or so clones; around 90% are singletons and the top ten take around 2.6%. Sample: PBMCs or T cells enriched from blood (not recorded which). Every receptor here comes from a woman in her thirties who had recovered from COVID-19. Both conserved end residues are part of each CDR3. Fields, in order: CDR3 length, clone size, J gene, D gene, V gene, CDR3 protein, CDR3 DNA. The D gene is left open where the match is weak. Clone size is given for some rows only: seen once, a few or many times, or a class if the clone is expanded.

len: 14; abundance: NA; j_gene: TRBJ2-1; d_gene: NA; v_gene: TRBV7-3; CDR3aa: CASSSRGQSNEQFF; CDR3nt: TGTGCCAGCAGCTCACGCGGACAGTCCAATGAGCAGTTCTTC
len: 14; abundance: NA; j_gene: TRBJ1-1; d_gene: NA; v_gene: TRBV29-1; CDR3aa: CSVEAGDLRGEAFF; CDR3nt: TGCAGCGTTGAAGCCGGGGACTTACGGGGTGAAGCTTTCTTT
len: 14; abundance: NA; j_gene: TRBJ1-5; d_gene: NA; v_gene: TRBV25-1; CDR3aa: CASSDRGLGQPQHF; CDR3nt: TGTGCCAGCAGTGATAGGGGGTTGGGTCAGCCCCAGCATTTT
len: 13; abundance: NA; j_gene: TRBJ1-1; d_gene: NA; v_gene: TRBV6-5; CDR3aa: CASSPWTSGEAFF; CDR3nt: TGTGCCAGCAGTCCATGGACATCCGGTGAAGCTTTCTTT
len: 14; abundance: NA; j_gene: TRBJ2-2; d_gene: TRBD1; v_gene: TRBV19; CDR3aa: CASIGGLNTGELFF; CDR3nt: TGTGCCAGTATAGGGGGCTTAAACACCGGGGAGCTGTTTTTT
len: 17; abundance: NA; j_gene: TRBJ2-1; d_gene: NA; v_gene: TRBV5-6; CDR3aa: CASSLKAGTVTYNEQFF; CDR3nt: TGTGCCAGCAGCTTGAAGGCCGGGACTGTCACCTACAATGAGCAGTTCTTC
len: 14; abundance: NA; j_gene: TRBJ2-3; d_gene: NA; v_gene: TRBV15; CDR3aa: CATSSGDIGDTQYF; CDR3nt: TGTGCCACCAGCAGCGGGGATATAGGGGATACGCAGTATTTT
len: 14; abundance: medium-sized; j_gene: TRBJ2-7; d_gene: NA; v_gene: TRBV6-2/TRBV6-3; CDR3aa: CASSYSPDSYEQYF; CDR3nt: TGTGCCAGCAGTTACTCGCCAGACTCCTACGAGCAGTACTTC
len: 13; abundance: NA; j_gene: TRBJ2-3; d_gene: TRBD1; v_gene: TRBV9; CDR3aa: CASTQGYADTQYF; CDR3nt: TGTGCCAGCACACAGGGGTACGCAGATACGCAGTATTTT
len: 14; abundance: NA; j_gene: TRBJ2-1; d_gene: NA; v_gene: TRBV4-3; CDR3aa: CASSQETINNEQFF; CDR3nt: TGCGCCAGCAGCCAAGAGACTATAAACAATGAGCAGTTCTTC
len: 17; abundance: NA; j_gene: TRBJ2-5; d_gene: TRBD1; v_gene: TRBV5-4; CDR3aa: CASSPGTGGSGQETQYF; CDR3nt: TGTGCCAGCAGCCCCGGGACAGGGGGCAGCGGGCAAGAGACCCAGTACTTC
len: 13; abundance: NA; j_gene: TRBJ1-2; d_gene: NA; v_gene: TRBV6-5; CDR3aa: CASSRTGKYGYTF; CDR3nt: TGTGCCAGCAGCCGCACAGGGAAGTATGGCTACACCTTC
len: 13; abundance: NA; j_gene: TRBJ1-1; d_gene: NA; v_gene: TRBV29-1; CDR3aa: CSVVLVQGGGQIF; CDR3nt: TGCAGCGTTGTGTTGGTACAGGGTGGGGGCCAAATTTTT
len: 19; abundance: NA; j_gene: TRBJ2-2; d_gene: TRBD2; v_gene: TRBV12-5; CDR3aa: CASGGSSGGLRGNTGELFF; CDR3nt: TGTGCTAGTGGCGGGTCTAGCGGGGGGCTAAGAGGGAACACCGGGGAGCTGTTTTTT
len: 18; abundance: NA; j_gene: TRBJ1-6; d_gene: NA; v_gene: TRBV25-1; CDR3aa: CASSERLKFGGLNSPLHF; CDR3nt: TGTGCCAGCAGTGAACGGTTAAAGTTCGGGGGGCTTAATTCACCCCTCCACTTT
len: 14; abundance: few; j_gene: TRBJ2-7; d_gene: TRBD2; v_gene: TRBV5-1; CDR3aa: CASSFGAGVSEQYF; CDR3nt: TGCGCCAGCAGCTTCGGCGCGGGGGTGAGCGAGCAGTACTTC
len: 13; abundance: NA; j_gene: TRBJ2-7; d_gene: TRBD1; v_gene: TRBV7-9; CDR3aa: CASQGQGFLEQYF; CDR3nt: TGTGCCAGCCAGGGACAGGGGTTTCTCGAGCAGTACTTC
len: 15; abundance: NA; j_gene: TRBJ1-6; d_gene: NA; v_gene: TRBV5-8; CDR3aa: CASSLFTPGKGSMHF; CDR3nt: TGTGCCAGCAGCTTGTTTACGCCAGGGAAGGGTTCGATGCACTTT
len: 15; abundance: NA; j_gene: TRBJ1-2; d_gene: NA; v_gene: TRBV19; CDR3aa: CASRLQGHHSYGYTF; CDR3nt: TGTGCCAGTAGGCTACAGGGCCACCACAGCTATGGCTACACCTTC
len: 13; abundance: NA; j_gene: TRBJ1-4; d_gene: TRBD1; v_gene: TRBV6-5; CDR3aa: CASIRGPDEKLFF; CDR3nt: TGTGCCAGCATTAGGGGGCCTGATGAAAAACTGTTTTTT
len: 15; abundance: few; j_gene: TRBJ1-2; d_gene: NA; v_gene: TRBV7-8; CDR3aa: CASSPRWSPSYGYTF; CDR3nt: TGTGCCAGCAGCCCACGGTGGAGCCCTTCTTATGGCTACACCTTC
len: 13; abundance: NA; j_gene: TRBJ1-2; d_gene: NA; v_gene: TRBV5-4; CDR3aa: CASSLVGDYGYTF; CDR3nt: TGTGCCAGCAGCTTGGTAGGGGACTATGGCTACACCTTC
len: 15; abundance: NA; j_gene: TRBJ2-7; d_gene: TRBD2; v_gene: TRBV3-1/TRBV3-2; CDR3aa: CASSQVWGGSYEQYF; CDR3nt: TGTGCCAGCAGCCAAGTTTGGGGGGGTTCCTACGAGCAGTACTTC
len: 13; abundance: few; j_gene: TRBJ2-3; d_gene: TRBD1; v_gene: TRBV5-4; CDR3aa: CASSLTGEDTQYF; CDR3nt: TGTGCCAGCAGCTTGACAGGGGAAGATACGCAGTATTTT
len: 15; abundance: NA; j_gene: TRBJ1-2; d_gene: TRBD1; v_gene: TRBV7-2; CDR3aa: CASSLTQGEGYGYTF; CDR3nt: TGTGCCAGCAGCTTAACACAGGGGGAGGGCTATGGCTACACCTTC
len: 16; abundance: NA; j_gene: TRBJ1-2; d_gene: NA; v_gene: TRBV11-2; CDR3aa: CASSFRTGREGYGYTF; CDR3nt: TGTGCCAGCAGCTTCCGCACGGGCAGGGAGGGCTATGGCTACACCTTC
len: 15; abundance: NA; j_gene: TRBJ1-5; d_gene: NA; v_gene: TRBV5-5; CDR3aa: CASSLVGAGGQPQHF; CDR3nt: TGTGCCAGCAGCTTGGTGGGGGCGGGCGGACAGCCCCAGCATTTT
len: 15; abundance: NA; j_gene: TRBJ1-3; d_gene: NA; v_gene: TRBV7-7; CDR3aa: CASSPSTSLGNTIYF; CDR3nt: TGTGCTAGCAGCCCCTCCACGAGCCTTGGAAACACCATATATTTT
len: 17; abundance: NA; j_gene: TRBJ2-1; d_gene: TRBD2; v_gene: TRBV11-2; CDR3aa: CASSPLGGSGFYNEQFF; CDR3nt: TGTGCCAGCAGCCCTCTCGGGGGTAGCGGGTTCTACAATGAGCAGTTCTTC
len: 15; abundance: NA; j_gene: TRBJ2-1; d_gene: TRBD1; v_gene: TRBV7-2; CDR3aa: CASSTATGALNEQFF; CDR3nt: TGTGCCAGCAGTACAGCGACAGGGGCGCTCAATGAGCAGTTCTTC
len: 15; abundance: NA; j_gene: TRBJ2-2; d_gene: NA; v_gene: TRBV7-9; CDR3aa: CASSLGGTNTGELFF; CDR3nt: TGTGCCAGCAGCTTAGGAGGGACAAACACCGGGGAGCTGTTTTTT
len: 15; abundance: once; j_gene: TRBJ2-5; d_gene: NA; v_gene: TRBV5-5; CDR3aa: CASSLGDFVKETQYF; CDR3nt: TGTGCCAGCAGCTTGGGGGACTTTGTTAAAGAGACCCAGTACTTC
len: 15; abundance: NA; j_gene: TRBJ2-1; d_gene: TRBD2; v_gene: TRBV11-3; CDR3aa: CASSSSGVGYNEQFF; CDR3nt: TGTGCCAGCAGCTCTAGCGGGGTTGGGTACAATGAGCAGTTCTTC
len: 16; abundance: once; j_gene: TRBJ1-6; d_gene: TRBD1; v_gene: TRBV5-6; CDR3aa: CASSFYRGVGNSPLHF; CDR3nt: TGTGCCAGCAGCTTTTACAGGGGAGTAGGGAATTCACCCCTCCACTTT
len: 15; abundance: NA; j_gene: TRBJ1-5; d_gene: TRBD1; v_gene: TRBV7-9; CDR3aa: CASSVGAGGMEPQHF; CDR3nt: TGTGCCAGCAGTGTCGGGGCAGGGGGCATGGAGCCCCAGCATTTT
len: 16; abundance: once; j_gene: TRBJ1-6; d_gene: TRBD1; v_gene: TRBV10-3; CDR3aa: CAISESLGQGNSPLHF; CDR3nt: TGTGCCATCAGTGAGTCCCTCGGACAGGGGAATTCACCCCTCCACTTT
len: 16; abundance: NA; j_gene: TRBJ2-3; d_gene: TRBD2; v_gene: TRBV9; CDR3aa: CASSVPAGGPTDTQYF; CDR3nt: TGTGCCAGCAGCGTTCCAGCGGGGGGTCCCACAGATACGCAGTATTTT
len: 15; abundance: NA; j_gene: TRBJ1-1; d_gene: NA; v_gene: TRBV19; CDR3aa: CASSMRLTENTEAFF; CDR3nt: TGTGCCAGTAGTATGAGGTTAACGGAGAACACTGAAGCTTTCTTT
len: 18; abundance: NA; j_gene: TRBJ2-7; d_gene: TRBD2; v_gene: TRBV16; CDR3aa: CASSQSGSGGTFPYEQYF; CDR3nt: TGTGCCAGCAGCCAATCGGGTAGCGGGGGGACGTTCCCCTACGAGCAGTACTTC
len: 12; abundance: NA; j_gene: TRBJ2-7; d_gene: NA; v_gene: TRBV3-1/TRBV3-2; CDR3aa: CASRTAGYEQYF; CDR3nt: TGTGCCAGCAGAACAGCAGGCTACGAGCAGTACTTC
len: 15; abundance: NA; j_gene: TRBJ2-4; d_gene: NA; v_gene: TRBV18; CDR3aa: CASSPRQWGEDIQYF; CDR3nt: TGTGCCAGCTCACCACGGCAGTGGGGGGAGGACATTCAGTACTTC
len: 15; abundance: NA; j_gene: TRBJ2-5; d_gene: NA; v_gene: TRBV27; CDR3aa: CASSLGTRNQETQYF; CDR3nt: TGTGCCAGCAGTTTGGGTACTAGAAACCAAGAGACCCAGTACTTC
len: 15; abundance: NA; j_gene: TRBJ1-5; d_gene: TRBD1; v_gene: TRBV18; CDR3aa: CASSNQGARDQPQHF; CDR3nt: TGTGCCAGCTCGAATCAGGGGGCGAGGGATCAGCCCCAGCATTTT
len: 14; abundance: NA; j_gene: TRBJ1-1; d_gene: TRBD1; v_gene: TRBV7-7; CDR3aa: CASSRGQGDTEAFF; CDR3nt: TGTGCCAGCAGCCGCGGACAGGGGGACACTGAAGCTTTCTTT
len: 15; abundance: NA; j_gene: TRBJ2-3; d_gene: NA; v_gene: TRBV5-1; CDR3aa: CASSLGGRGSDTQYF; CDR3nt: TGCGCCAGCAGCTTGGGGGGAAGGGGATCAGATACGCAGTATTTT
len: 14; abundance: NA; j_gene: TRBJ1-3; d_gene: NA; v_gene: TRBV5-4; CDR3aa: CASSYRSSGNTIYF; CDR3nt: TGTGCCAGCAGCTACCGGAGTAGCGGAAACACCATATATTTT
len: 15; abundance: NA; j_gene: TRBJ2-1; d_gene: TRBD2; v_gene: TRBV6-2/TRBV6-3; CDR3aa: CASSWTSGGFGEQFF; CDR3nt: TGTGCCAGCAGTTGGACTAGCGGGGGGTTCGGTGAGCAGTTCTTC
len: 13; abundance: NA; j_gene: TRBJ2-3; d_gene: TRBD2; v_gene: TRBV11-2; CDR3aa: CAVRGGPTDTQYF; CDR3nt: TGTGCCGTGCGGGGGGGCCCGACAGATACGCAGTATTTT
len: 17; abundance: NA; j_gene: TRBJ2-5; d_gene: NA; v_gene: TRBV15; CDR3aa: CATSRGRESFYQETQYF; CDR3nt: TGTGCCACCAGCAGAGGCAGGGAATCCTTTTACCAAGAGACCCAGTACTTC
len: 16; abundance: NA; j_gene: TRBJ2-1; d_gene: TRBD2; v_gene: TRBV7-2; CDR3aa: CASSLFGTSGADEQFF; CDR3nt: TGTGCCAGCAGCTTATTCGGGACTAGCGGGGCCGATGAGCAGTTCTTC
len: 15; abundance: NA; j_gene: TRBJ2-3; d_gene: TRBD1; v_gene: TRBV11-3; CDR3aa: CASSSRDSSTDTQYF; CDR3nt: TGTGCCAGCAGCTCCCGGGACAGTAGCACAGATACGCAGTATTTT
len: 12; abundance: NA; j_gene: TRBJ1-1; d_gene: TRBD1; v_gene: TRBV29-1; CDR3aa: CSERQGMHEAFF; CDR3nt: TGCAGCGAACGACAGGGTATGCATGAAGCTTTCTTT
len: 13; abundance: many; j_gene: TRBJ1-2; d_gene: TRBD1; v_gene: TRBV29-1; CDR3aa: CSVNRDRGSGYTF; CDR3nt: TGCAGCGTGAACCGGGACAGGGGAAGCGGCTACACCTTC
len: 14; abundance: NA; j_gene: TRBJ2-1; d_gene: TRBD1; v_gene: TRBV5-1; CDR3aa: CASSRDRGRDEQFF; CDR3nt: TGCGCCAGCAGTCGGGACAGGGGGCGTGATGAGCAGTTCTTC
len: 15; abundance: NA; j_gene: TRBJ1-2; d_gene: TRBD1; v_gene: TRBV9; CDR3aa: CASSPRDRVDYGYTF; CDR3nt: TGTGCCAGCAGCCCGCGAGACAGGGTAGACTATGGCTACACCTTC
len: 13; abundance: NA; j_gene: TRBJ1-5; d_gene: TRBD1; v_gene: TRBV7-8; CDR3aa: CASTTGANQPQHF; CDR3nt: TGTGCCAGCACCACAGGGGCCAATCAGCCCCAGCATTTT
len: 19; abundance: NA; j_gene: TRBJ1-1; d_gene: TRBD1; v_gene: TRBV7-8; CDR3aa: CASSSQFGTVFRGGTEAFF; CDR3nt: TGTGCCAGCAGCTCACAATTCGGGACAGTATTTAGAGGAGGGACTGAAGCTTTCTTT
len: 16; abundance: once; j_gene: TRBJ1-5; d_gene: TRBD1; v_gene: TRBV7-9; CDR3aa: CASSSQGVESNQPQHF; CDR3nt: TGTGCCAGCAGCTCCCAGGGGGTAGAGAGCAATCAGCCCCAGCATTTT